The next 26 T cell receptor beta chains were all read from a single sample in a study of OX40 agonist ivuxolimab in advanced cancers. TCRdb's table, derived via immunoSEQ multiplex PCR, lists solely in-frame clones and lacks some. The sample lists about 35,000 clones, 84% occurring once. Sequencing used CD4+ or CD8+ T cells sorted from blood, obtained in a trial of the OX40 agonist ivuxolimab. The source is an adult with an advanced solid tumor such as melanoma, head and neck, liver or kidney cancer.

This clone was picked up one time. This chain connects TRBV29-1 to TRBJ2-5, with a tentative D call TRBD1 (5 bases). This CDR3 spans 12 amino acids. V lost 0 bases, J lost 5 bases, and 7 bases lay in between. The germline V gene has CDR1 SQVTM and CDR2 ANQGSEA. CDR3 DNA: TGCAGCGTTGAAGACTGGGGCGAGACCCAGTACTTC. Translated: CSVEDWGETQYF.

The chain uses TRBV11-1 and TRBJ2-5; D remains unclear. This CDR3 has 14 amino acids. Germline V CDR1 and CDR2: SGHAT, FQDESV (reference sequence). V was trimmed by 4 bases and J by 5 bases, leaving 14 bases between them. The CDR3 bases are TGTGCCAGCAGCTCAGAGTCCCCTGCGGAGACCCAGTACTTC. Protein product: CASSSESPAETQYF.

V and J are TRBV18 and TRBJ2-7; D remains unclear. Germline V gives CDR1 KGHSH, CDR2 LQKENI. The germline V and J ends were trimmed by 0 bases and 6 bases, with 12 bases remaining between them. The CDR3 covers 14 residues. The CDR3 DNA reads as TGTGCCAGCTCACCACCGGGATTTCTTTTCGAGCAGTACTTC. Encoded protein: CASSPPGFLFEQYF.

The rearrangement uses TRBV18 and TRBJ2-1; 9 bases are a match to TRBD2. With 3 bases clipped from V and 6 bases from J, the junction kept 18 bases outside the gene matches. The CDR3 is made up of 19 amino acids. The germline V gene encodes CDR1 KGHSH and CDR2 LQKENI. The CDR3 sequence is CASSPRGGVPLKGVNEQFF. The CDR3 coding sequence is TGTGCCAGCTCACCCCGCGGGGGGGTACCCCTGAAGGGAGTCAATGAGCAGTTCTTC.

In its sample, this clone was seen once. The genes are TRBV4-2 and TRBJ2-1, with D tentatively TRBD1 or TRBD2 (6 bases each). Trimming pared 0 bases from V and 13 bases from J, leaving 13 bases between. CDR3 length: 13 amino acids. The germline gives CDR1 LGHNA, CDR2 YNFKEQ. The CDR3 is CASSQEWGAPQFF. The DNA of the CDR3 is TGTGCCAGCAGCCAAGAATGGGGGGCCCCCCAGTTCTTC.

Relative to its sample, this clone is medium-sized. The J gene is TRBJ2-1, the V gene TRBV6-6; 10 bases agree with TRBD2. CDR3 length: 14 amino acids. After removal of 6 bases from V and 4 bases from J, the junction contained 3 bases not matched to a gene. Per the germline V gene, CDR1 is MNHNY and CDR2 is SVGAGI (reference sequence). The CDR3 protein is CASSFSGGYNEQFF. CDR3 DNA: TGTGCCAGCAGCTTTAGCGGGGGGTACAATGAGCAGTTCTTC.

The J gene is TRBJ1-1, the V gene TRBV28; possible D gene TRBD1, 6 bases. V was trimmed by 5 bases and J by 4 bases, leaving 14 bases between them. The CDR3 covers 14 residues. Germline V gene lookup returns CDR1 MDHEN and CDR2 SYDVKM. The CDR3 DNA sequence: TGTGCCAGCAGTCCACGGAGGGGGAGCACTGAAGCTTTCTTT. It codes for CASSPRRGSTEAFF.

DNA of the CDR3: TGTGCCAGTAGTATAAGACAGGGAGGTCAGCCCCAGCATTTT. Translating gives CASSIRQGGQPQHF. V and J are TRBV19 and TRBJ1-5; 7 bases are shared with TRBD1. The CDR3 covers 14 residues. Germline trimming cut 2 bases from V and 6 bases from J; bases unmatched to any gene: 4. CDR1 and CDR2 from the germline V gene are LNHDA and SQIVND (reference sequence).

This clone is labeled as medium-sized. This specimen includes other DNA sequences encoding the same CDR3. This chain links TRBV7-9 with TRBJ2-7; D remains unclear. This CDR3 spans 13 amino acids. Trimming took 4 bases from V and 0 from J, leaving 7 bases between them. Germline V CDR1 and CDR2: SEHNR, FQNEAQ (reference sequence). The DNA for the CDR3 is TGTGCCAGCAGCTCGAGCGTCTCCTACGAGCAGTACTTC. This gives the protein CASSSSVSYEQYF. Full variable domain (remainder filled in from reference TRBV7-9 and TRBJ2-7): DTGVSQNPRHKITKRGQNVTFRCDPISEHNRLYWYRQTLGQGPEFLTYFQNEAQLEKSRLLSDRFSAERPKGSFSTLEIQRTEQGDSAMYLCASSSSVSYEQYFGPGTRLTVT.

J is TRBJ2-3 and V is TRBV7-6; D perhaps matches TRBD1 (6 bases). V was cut by 0 bases and J by 1 base, with 17 bases left in between. The CDR3 runs 18 residues. Per the germline V gene, CDR1 is SGHVS and CDR2 is FNYEAQ. The CDR3 sequence: CASSLARPLGARTDTQYF. In DNA form, the CDR3 reads TGTGCCAGCAGCTTAGCTCGGCCTTTGGGGGCCCGCACAGATACGCAGTATTTT.

With regard to this clone: One end of the junction is discordant with germline, which a read error may explain. This chain connects TRBV7-6 to TRBJ2-3, with D perhaps assigned TRBD1 or TRBD2 (5 bases each). This CDR3 contains 15 residues. The germline CDR1 and CDR2 sequences are SGHVS and FNYEAQ. The CDR3 DNA is TGTGCCAGCAGCCTAGCTGGGGGTAGCACAGATACGCAGTATTTT. This codes for CASSLAGGSTDTQYF.

This clone was found once. This chain links TRBV27 with TRBJ2-2; D not resolved. The CDR3 has 11 amino acids. CDR1 is MNHEY, CDR2 SMNVEV, per germline (reference sequence). V dropped 3 bases and J dropped 6 bases, with 2 bases sitting between them. The DNA of the CDR3 is TGTGCCAGCAGTTTTTCCGGGGAGCTGTTTTTT. Its translation: CASSFSGELFF.

The rearrangement links TRBV27 to TRBJ2-4; no firm D call. This CDR3 spans 14 amino acids. CDR1 is MNHEY, CDR2 SMNVEV, per germline (reference sequence). V was clipped by 6 bases and J by 1 base, with 10 bases between them. CDR3 amino acids: CASRSVGAKNIQYF. CDR3 in DNA: TGTGCCAGCAGGAGCGTCGGGGCCAAAAACATTCAGTACTTC.

This clone occurred once. The chain has TRBV19 and TRBJ1-6; 11 nucleotides align to TRBD1. Germline-derived CDR1 and CDR2 are LNHDA and SQIVND (reference sequence). The CDR3 has 15 amino acids. V shed 5 bases, J shed 9 bases, and the junction held 6 bases outside the gene matches. In DNA form, the CDR3 reads TGTGCCAGTAGTTCGGACAGGGGGCTGAGTTCACCCCTCCACTTT. It encodes CASSSDRGLSSPLHF.

The chain has TRBV7-6 and TRBJ2-7, with D possibly being TRBD1 (5 bases). This CDR3 is 15 amino acids long. CDR1 SGHVS and CDR2 FNYEAQ come from the germline V gene. Trimming cost V 5 bases and J 5 bases, with 19 bases left between them. CDR3 amino acids: CASSTFGQGGNEQYF. The CDR3 coding sequence is TGTGCCAGCAGCACCTTTGGGCAGGGTGGGAACGAGCAGTACTTC. Complete variable domain (other parts from reference TRBV7-6 and TRBJ2-7): GAGVSQSPRYKVTKRGQDVALRCDPISGHVSLYWYRQALGQGPEFLTYFNYEAQQDKSGLPNDRFSAERPEGSISTLTIQRTEQRDSAMYRCASSTFGQGGNEQYFGPGTRLTVT.

The table lists this clone with a count of one. This chain uses TRBV15 with TRBJ1-3; unclear D gene. This CDR3 region has 16 residues. The germline V gene encodes CDR1 LNHNV and CDR2 YYDKDF (reference sequence). Trimming shortened V by 2 bases and J by 0 bases, and 11 bases separated the two germline ends. CDR3 DNA: TGTGCCACCAGCAGATACACCGGCAGCTCTGGAAACACCATATATTTT. Amino acid sequence: CATSRYTGSSGNTIYF.

The CDR3 is CAWSRTITDTQYF. The CDR3 nucleotides are TGTGCCTGGAGTCGGACAATCACAGATACGCAGTATTTT. The chain combines TRBV30 with TRBJ2-3; D is perhaps TRBD1 (5 bases). The germline V and J ends were trimmed by 2 bases and 2 bases, with 8 bases remaining between them. The CDR3 has 13 amino acids. CDR1 and CDR2 from the germline V gene are GTSNPN and SVGIG (reference sequence).

The chain carries TRBV28 and TRBJ2-2; 8 bases fit TRBD1. The CDR3 length is 18 residues. Germline V gives CDR1 MDHEN, CDR2 SYDVKM. The V and J ends lost 3 bases and 0 bases, in that order; junction bases with no gene match: 9. The CDR3 DNA is TGTGCCAGCAGTTTGCGGACAGGGCACAACGCGAACACCGGGGAGCTGTTTTTT. Translated: CASSLRTGHNANTGELFF.

V usage is TRBV7-9 and J usage is TRBJ2-1; 12 positions agree with TRBD2. The CDR3 loop spans 14 amino acids. V lost 6 bases, J lost 9 bases, and 6 bases stayed unmatched. CDR1 and CDR2 from the germline V gene are SEHNR and FQNEAQ (reference sequence). CDR3 DNA: TGTGCCAGCAGTAGGACTAGCGGGGCGTTTGAGCAGTTCTTC. Protein product: CASSRTSGAFEQFF.

With regard to this clone: The sample holds other DNA sequences that translate to the same CDR3. V is TRBV4-3 and J is TRBJ2-1; D is possibly TRBD1 or TRBD2 (5 bases each). CDR1 and CDR2 (germline): LGHNA, YSLEER. The CDR3 is 15 residues long. Deletions cut 0 bases from V and 3 bases from J, with 9 bases between. CDR3 residues: CASSQDGTDYNEQFF. The CDR3 bases are TGCGCCAGCAGCCAAGATGGGACGGACTACAATGAGCAGTTCTTC.

The chain carries TRBV7-2 and TRBJ2-3; possibly TRBD1 or TRBD2 for D (6 bases each). The germline gives CDR1 SGHTA, CDR2 FQGNSA. The V gene lost 5 bases and the J gene lost 3 bases, with 21 bases spanning the gap. The CDR3 has 17 amino acids. The CDR3 DNA reads as TGTGCCAGCAGCAACCTTATTACTAGCCAGGGGACAGATACGCAGTATTTT. This sequence encodes CASSNLITSQGTDTQYF.

The chain recombines TRBV7-8 with TRBJ2-1; TRBD1 aligns across 8 bases. V lost 5 bases, J lost 6 bases, and 12 bases stayed unmatched. The germline gives CDR1 SGHVS, CDR2 FQNEAQ. The CDR3 has 16 amino acids. CDR3 residues: CASSGEQGGWFNEQFF. Written as DNA, the CDR3 is TGTGCCAGCAGCGGAGAACAGGGGGGATGGTTCAATGAGCAGTTCTTC.

The genes are TRBV2 and TRBJ1-5, with 10 bases aligning to TRBD1. CDR3 size: 15 residues. The ends lost 5 bases at V and 1 base at J; junction bases unmatched: 2. Germline V gene data show CDR1 as SNHLY and CDR2 as FYNNEI. The CDR3 protein is CASSSDRGSNQPQHF. Here the CDR3 DNA reads TGTGCCAGCAGTTCGGACAGGGGGAGCAATCAGCCCCAGCATTTT.

The chain has TRBV27 and TRBJ1-5; TRBD1 matches at 10 bases. V lost 8 bases, J lost 7 bases, and 2 bases stayed unmatched. This CDR3 region has 12 residues. Germline CDR1 is MNHEY and CDR2 is SMNVEV (reference sequence). This CDR3 is CASATGGQPQHF. DNA of the CDR3: TGTGCCAGCGCGACAGGGGGCCAGCCCCAGCATTTT.

The CDR3 region is CASSTQGSYEQYF. The DNA of the CDR3 is TGTGCCAGTAGTACCCAGGGCTCCTACGAGCAGTACTTC. The J gene is TRBJ2-7, the V gene TRBV19, with a weak D call TRBD1 (5 bases). The CDR3 is 13 residues long. The germline V and J ends were trimmed by 4 bases and 0 bases, with 7 bases remaining between them. The germline V gene encodes CDR1 LNHDA and CDR2 SQIVND (reference sequence). Together with reference TRBV19 and TRBJ2-7, the CDR3 gives the full variable domain: DGGITQSPKYLFRKEGQNVTLSCEQNLNHDAMYWYRQDPGQGLRLIYYSQIVNDFQKGDIAEGYSVSREKKESFPLTVTSAQKNPTAFYLCASSTQGSYEQYFGPGTRLTVT.

This clone was seen a few times. V is TRBV28 and J is TRBJ1-1, with D maybe TRBD1 (5 bases). Per the germline V gene, CDR1 is MDHEN and CDR2 is SYDVKM. V was trimmed by 3 bases and J by 4 bases, leaving 9 bases between them. The CDR3 extends over 13 amino acids. The DNA of the CDR3 is TGTGCCAGCAGTTTTCCCGGGACCACTGAAGCTTTCTTT. The encoded protein is CASSFPGTTEAFF.